What follows is one T cell receptor (beta chain) and its context. With 2 bases clipped from V and 9 bases from J, the junction kept 6 bases outside the gene matches. The CDR3 runs 15 residues. Germline loops: CDR1 SEHNR, CDR2 FQNEAQ (reference sequence). This sample was taken from a study of blood T cell repertoires in COVID-19. Measured with immunoSEQ multiplex PCR; TCRdb has only the in-frame clones, and not every one. The sample includes about 31,000 clones, 89% of them seen just once. The chain recombines TRBV7-9 with TRBJ2-1; 11 nucleotides align to TRBD2. The sequence was collected from a woman in her thirties or forties with active or convalescent COVID-19. Material: peripheral blood. The CDR3 nucleotides read TGTGCCAGCAGCTTAATAGCGGGAGGGCCCGGTGAGCAGTTCTTC. It encodes CASSLIAGGPGEQFF.